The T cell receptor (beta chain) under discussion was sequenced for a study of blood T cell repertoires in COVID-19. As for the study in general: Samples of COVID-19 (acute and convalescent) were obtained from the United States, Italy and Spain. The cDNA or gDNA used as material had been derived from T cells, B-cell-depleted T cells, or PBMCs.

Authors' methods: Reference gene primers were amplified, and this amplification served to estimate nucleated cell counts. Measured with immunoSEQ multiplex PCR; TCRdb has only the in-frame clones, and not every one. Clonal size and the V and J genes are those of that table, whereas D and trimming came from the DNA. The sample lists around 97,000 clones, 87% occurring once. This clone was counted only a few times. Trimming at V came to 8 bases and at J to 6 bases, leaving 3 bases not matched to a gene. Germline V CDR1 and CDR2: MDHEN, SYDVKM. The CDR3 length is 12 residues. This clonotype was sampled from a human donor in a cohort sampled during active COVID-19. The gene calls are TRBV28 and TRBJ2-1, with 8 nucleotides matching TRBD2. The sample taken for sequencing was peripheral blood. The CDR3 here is CASSGLGNEQFF. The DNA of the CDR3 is TGTGCCAGCTCGGGACTAGGCAATGAGCAGTTCTTC.